Shown below are 24 T cell receptor beta chains from a single sample sequenced in a study of CD8+ T cells in alopecia areata. RNA was extracted and reverse transcribed into cDNA as the sequencing template. Using immunoSEQ multiplex PCR, the repertoire was profiled, and TCRdb retains in-frame clones only, with some absent. The table has roughly 140,000 clones, 51% seen once. This material consisted of CD4+ T cells sorted from blood, taken at week 0. Every receptor here comes from a human donor with alopecia areata.

This clone was detected a few times. The chain carries TRBV30 and TRBJ2-1, with a weak D call TRBD1 (6 bases). V was trimmed by 3 bases and J by 4 bases, leaving 10 bases between them. The CDR3 has 13 residues. The germline V gene encodes CDR1 GTSNPN and CDR2 SVGIG (reference sequence). CDR3 nucleotides: TGTGCCTGGAGGACAGGCACTTACAATGAGCAGTTCTTC. The encoded protein is CAWRTGTYNEQFF.

CDR3 amino acids: CASSSKGLAFEQYF. DNA of the CDR3: TGTGCCAGCAGCTCAAAGGGACTAGCCTTCGAGCAGTACTTC. The V and J genes are TRBV7-9 and TRBJ2-7, with 9 positions matching TRBD2. J was trimmed by 6 bases and V by 4 bases; bases with no gene match: 7. Germline V gene lookup returns CDR1 SEHNR and CDR2 FQNEAQ (reference sequence). CDR3 length: 14 residues.

This clone has more than one count but fewer than ten. The V and J genes are TRBV4-3 and TRBJ2-1; no clear D gene. The CDR3 contains 13 residues. V was cut by 8 bases and J by 4 bases, with 12 bases left in between. Germline lookup yields CDR1 LGHNA and CDR2 YSLEER. In DNA, the CDR3 is TGCGCCAGCTCCCTTGGGTTATACAATGAGCAGTTCTTC. Translated: CASSLGLYNEQFF.

V is TRBV29-1 and J is TRBJ2-5; 7 nucleotides line up with TRBD2. V shed 3 bases, J shed 5 bases, and the junction held 3 bases outside the gene matches. Germline CDR1 is SQVTM and CDR2 is ANQGSEA. The CDR3 length is 12 residues. The CDR3 region has the DNA TGCAGCGTTGATGAGGGAGGGGAGACCCAGTACTTC. Protein sequence: CSVDEGGETQYF.

The chain joins TRBV11-2 to TRBJ2-2; D gene ambiguous. Germline V lookup: CDR1 SGHAT, CDR2 FQNNGV. Trimming left V 5 bases short and J 4 bases short, with 11 bases between. The CDR3 spans 14 residues. The CDR3 DNA reads as TGTGCCAGCAGCCCGTACCGAGGCACCGGGGAGCTGTTTTTT. This codes for CASSPYRGTGELFF.

There are a few counts of this clone. V is TRBV7-3 and J is TRBJ2-3; TRBD2 matches at 9 bases. With 0 bases clipped from V and 3 bases from J, the junction kept 1 base outside the gene matches. The CDR3 loop spans 15 amino acids. Germline CDR1 and CDR2: SGHTA and FQGTGA. The CDR3 here is CASSLTSGRTDTQYF. In DNA form, the CDR3 reads TGTGCCAGCAGCTTAACTAGCGGGAGAACAGATACGCAGTATTTT.

This clone was detected ten times or more. V gene TRBV28 combines with J gene TRBJ2-6; D gene uncertain. Germline assignment: CDR1 MDHEN and CDR2 SYDVKM. Trimming pared 4 bases from V and 3 bases from J, leaving 13 bases between. The CDR3 consists of 16 residues. The CDR3 loop is CASSSSGRFGANVLTF. As DNA, the CDR3 is TGTGCCAGCAGTTCCTCGGGTCGCTTTGGGGCCAACGTCCTGACTTTC.

The table lists this clone with a count of one. The rearrangement links TRBV6-1 to TRBJ1-2; no definite D call. This CDR3 spans 15 amino acids. CDR1 and CDR2 from the germline V gene are MNHNS and SASEGT. Trimming took off 6 bases at V and 2 bases at J, with 16 bases between the two ends. The CDR3 DNA follows: TGTGCCAGCAGAGCGACTGATCCGTCAAACTATGGCTACACCTTC. It yields the protein CASRATDPSNYGYTF.

The chain employs TRBV29-1 and TRBJ2-5; D gene unclear. V lost 6 bases and J lost 0, with 8 bases in between. Germline V gene lookup returns CDR1 SQVTM and CDR2 ANQGSEA. The CDR3 loop spans 12 amino acids. This CDR3 is CSVRVYQETQYF. CDR3 nucleotides: TGCAGCGTCCGGGTGTACCAAGAGACCCAGTACTTC.

V gene TRBV29-1 combines with J gene TRBJ2-2; 7 bases match TRBD2. CDR3 length: 14 amino acids. Germline V gene lookup returns CDR1 SQVTM and CDR2 ANQGSEA. V gave up 4 bases and J gave up 7 bases; unmatched junction bases: 9. CDR3 DNA: TGCAGCGTTGCCGAGGGAGGGCCGGTCGGGGAGCTGTTTTTT. Translated: CSVAEGGPVGELFF.

In this sample, this clone turned up a few times. The chain joins TRBV7-2 to TRBJ1-5; D is unresolved. CDR3 size: 13 residues. V shed 1 base and J shed 5 bases, with 6 bases lying between them. The germline CDR1 and CDR2 sequences are SGHTA and FQGNSA. The CDR3 nucleotides are TGTGCCAGCAGCTTAGTGGATCATCAGCCCCAGCATTTT. Protein sequence: CASSLVDHQPQHF.

As for this clone: The same CDR3 can be traced to other DNA sequences in this sample. The chain combines TRBV29-1 with TRBJ1-2; no definite D call. V lost 2 bases and J lost 6, with 4 bases in between. Germline V gene sequence: CDR1 SQVTM, CDR2 ANQGSEA. CDR3 size: 10 residues. The CDR3 here is CSVEQNGYTF. The CDR3 bases are TGCAGCGTTGAACAGAATGGCTACACCTTC.

The chain recombines TRBV6-6 with TRBJ2-1; 10 bases are a match to TRBD1. After removal of 2 bases from V and 3 bases from J, the junction contained 4 bases not matched to a gene. The CDR3 spans 16 residues. CDR1 and CDR2 (germline): MNHNY, SVGAGI (reference sequence). CDR3 DNA sequence: TGTGCCAGCAGTTACGCTGGACAGGGGGGCTACAATGAGCAGTTCTTC. It codes for CASSYAGQGGYNEQFF.

The rearrangement links TRBV6-1 to TRBJ2-1; D perhaps matches TRBD1 (5 bases). V gave up 6 bases and J gave up 4 bases, with 7 bases separating them. This CDR3 has 12 residues. In germline, CDR1 is MNHNS, CDR2 SASEGT. DNA of the CDR3: TGTGCCAGCAGCAGGGTTTACAATGAGCAGTTCTTC. It specifies CASSRVYNEQFF.

This clone was seen only once. This CDR3 reads CSVLRANTEAFF. DNA for the CDR3: TGCAGCGTTTTGAGGGCCAACACTGAAGCTTTCTTT. The chain carries TRBV29-1 and TRBJ1-1; D is undetermined. This CDR3 spans 12 amino acids. Trimming took 5 bases from V and 2 from J, leaving 9 bases between them. Germline V gives CDR1 SQVTM, CDR2 ANQGSEA.

This rearrangement joins TRBV6-5 to TRBJ2-5; D remains unclear. Germline CDR1 MNHEY, CDR2 SVGAGI. The CDR3 runs 10 residues. The V end lost 10 bases, the J end lost 5 bases, and 8 bases lay between the germline ends. The CDR3 region has the DNA TGTGCCACCCAAAGGGAGACCCAGTACTTC. This sequence encodes CATQRETQYF.

The chain recombines TRBV18 with TRBJ2-3; no clear D gene. Trimming removed 5 bases at V and 0 bases at J, with 6 bases between. CDR3 length equals 13 residues. The germline gives CDR1 KGHSH, CDR2 LQKENI. The CDR3 DNA sequence: TGTGCCAGCTCAACACAGAGCACAGATACGCAGTATTTT. This sequence encodes CASSTQSTDTQYF.

V gene TRBV4-1 combines with J gene TRBJ2-5, with a tentative D call TRBD2 (6 bases). Germline CDR1 is MGHRA and CDR2 is YSYEKL. Trimming stripped 2 bases from V and 4 bases from J, with 14 bases between. This CDR3 spans 15 amino acids. This CDR3 is CASSQRGITGETQYF. The CDR3 nucleotides are TGCGCCAGCAGCCAACGCGGGATCACGGGAGAGACCCAGTACTTC.

CDR3 loop: CASSLARVSTDTQYF. CDR3 DNA: TGTGCCAGCAGCTTGGCCAGGGTGAGCACAGATACGCAGTATTTT. This rearrangement joins TRBV5-4 to TRBJ2-3, with D possibly matching TRBD1 (5 bases). CDR1 and CDR2 (germline): SGHNT, YYREEE (reference sequence). The CDR3 runs 15 residues. Trimming shortened V by 0 bases and J by 0 bases, and 8 bases separated the two germline ends.

The rearrangement uses TRBV29-1 and TRBJ1-1, with D possibly TRBD1 on 5 matching bases. V lost 7 bases, J lost 11 bases, and 20 bases lay in between. CDR3 length: 12 amino acids. The V gene's germline CDR1 is SQVTM and CDR2 ANQGSEA. The CDR3 reads CSAGGQGDGAFF. Written as DNA, the CDR3 is TGCAGCGCGGGAGGTCAGGGCGATGGGGCTTTCTTT.

The rearrangement joins TRBV7-2 to TRBJ2-5; weak D call: TRBD2 (5 bases). V was cut by 1 base and J by 4 bases, with 10 bases left in between. Looked up from germline, CDR1 is SGHTA and CDR2 is FQGNSA. The CDR3 covers 14 residues. For the CDR3, the DNA is TGTGCCAGCAGCTTAGAAGTGGGAGTAGAGACCCAGTACTTC. Amino acid sequence: CASSLEVGVETQYF.

This chain connects TRBV2 to TRBJ1-2; TRBD1 aligns across 8 bases. Trimming removed 5 bases from V and 4 bases from J; junction bases left unmatched: 9. CDR3 size: 15 residues. CDR1 SNHLY and CDR2 FYNNEI come from the germline V gene. CDR3 in DNA: TGTGCCAGCAGTTCGGACAGGGCCTCGGCCTATGGCTACACCTTC. This encodes CASSSDRASAYGYTF.

The chain combines TRBV7-2 with TRBJ2-2; D is possibly TRBD2 (5 bases). There are 17 residues in the CDR3. V was cut by 1 base and J by 4 bases, with 16 bases left in between. The germline CDR1 and CDR2 sequences are SGHTA and FQGNSA. CDR3 DNA: TGTGCCAGCAGCTTAGGTGATAGCGCCAGAGCCACCGGGGAGCTGTTTTTT. Translation: CASSLGDSARATGELFF.

This clone appeared a few times. In the same sample, other DNA sequences code for this CDR3. V usage is TRBV29-1 and J usage is TRBJ2-5, with unresolved D. Germline V gives CDR1 SQVTM, CDR2 ANQGSEA. Trimming removed 2 bases from V and 5 bases from J, with 3 bases in between. CDR3 length equals 10 residues. The CDR3 region has the DNA TGCAGCGTTGAAACCGAGACCCAGTACTTC. It specifies CSVETETQYF.